The clone carrying this T cell receptor beta chain turned up a few times. This entry is derived from a study of response to subunit inactivated influenza vaccine. TCRdb independently ran MiXCR on the RT-PCR reads; one entry per CDR3 protein. The repertoire holds fewer than 550,000 distinct CDR3 sequences, with about 25% as singletons. Trimming cost V 2 bases and J 7 bases, with 9 bases left between them. Germline lookup yields CDR1 MNHEY and CDR2 SMNVEV (reference sequence). This CDR3 has 13 amino acids. The chain couples TRBV27 to TRBJ2-1, with D possibly being TRBD1 (5 bases). The sample in question was CD4+ T cells sorted from PBMCs, obtained roughly 5 days after vaccination. This TCR was sampled from a middle-aged man who received an inactivated influenza vaccine. CDR3 sequence reads: CASSLPAGNEQFF. As DNA, the CDR3 is TGTGCCAGCAGTTTACCCGCAGGGAATGAGCAGTTCTTC.